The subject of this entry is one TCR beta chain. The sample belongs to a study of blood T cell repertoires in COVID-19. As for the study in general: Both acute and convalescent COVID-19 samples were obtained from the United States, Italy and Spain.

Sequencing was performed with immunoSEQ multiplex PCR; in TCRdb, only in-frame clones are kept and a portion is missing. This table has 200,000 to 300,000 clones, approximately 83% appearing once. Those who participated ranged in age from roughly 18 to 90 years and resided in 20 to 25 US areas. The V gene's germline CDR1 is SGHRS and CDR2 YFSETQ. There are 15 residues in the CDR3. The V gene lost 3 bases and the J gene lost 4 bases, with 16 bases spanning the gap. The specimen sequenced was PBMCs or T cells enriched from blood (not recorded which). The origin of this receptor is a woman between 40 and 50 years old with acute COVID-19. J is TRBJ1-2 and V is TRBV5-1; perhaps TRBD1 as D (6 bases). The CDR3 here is CASSWGQQGSYGYTF. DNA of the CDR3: TGCGCCAGCAGCTGGGGGCAGCAGGGGTCCTATGGCTACACCTTC.